Listed here are 27 T cell receptor beta chains from one sample, sequenced in a study of T-cell memory formation after mild COVID-19. Each CDR3 protein is one row after TCRdb ran MiXCR on the 5' RACE reads. The table lists 350,000 to 500,000 distinct CDR3 sequences, less than 25% of them singletons. Sequencing was done on a sample of PBMCs or a T cell subset sorted from them (not recorded which). These receptors all stem from an adult woman who had mild COVID-19 (a few samples of this study predate the infection). Cell type and time point are not known.

The genes are TRBV7-6 and TRBJ2-5; either TRBD1 or TRBD2 may fit D (6 bases each). Deletions cut 5 bases from V and 6 bases from J, with 13 bases between. The CDR3 spans 13 residues. Germline assignment: CDR1 SGHVS and CDR2 FNYEAQ. The CDR3 reads CASSVPGAKTQYF. The CDR3 nucleotides read TGTGCCAGCAGCGTTCCGGGGGCAAAGACCCAGTACTTC. Filled out from reference TRBV7-6 and TRBJ2-5, the complete variable domain reads GAGVSQSPRYKVTKRGQDVALRCDPISGHVSLYWYRQALGQGPEFLTYFNYEAQQDKSGLPNDRFSAERPEGSISTLTIQRTEQRDSAMYRCASSVPGAKTQYFGPGTRLLVL.

The rearrangement links TRBV7-9 to TRBJ2-1; no clear D gene. Per the germline V gene, CDR1 is SEHNR and CDR2 is FQNEAQ (reference sequence). The CDR3 runs 14 residues. The V end was cut by 5 bases, the J end by 5 bases, with 13 bases between. As DNA, the CDR3 is TGTGCCAGCAGCGCCAGGCGGACGGACAATGAGCAGTTCTTC. Its translation: CASSARRTDNEQFF.

The chain carries TRBV12-3 or TRBV12-4 and TRBJ2-7; TRBD1 might be the D (6 bases). With 5 bases removed from V and 2 bases from J, the gap between germline ends came to 13 bases. This CDR3 is built from 14 residues. CDR3: CASSDRDIAYEQYF. The CDR3 region has the DNA TGTGCCAGCAGTGACCGGGACATCGCCTACGAGCAGTACTTC.

In its sample, this clonotype was seen a few times. The genes are TRBV6-6 and TRBJ2-7; 8 bases map to TRBD2. The length of the CDR3 is 17 residues. Germline V gives CDR1 MNHNY, CDR2 SVGAGI (reference sequence). J lost 4 bases, V lost 8 bases, and 19 bases had no gene match. CDR3 sequence reads: CASQQRRTGGLWYEQYF. CDR3 in DNA: TGTGCCAGCCAACAACGCCGAACGGGGGGGCTTTGGTACGAGCAGTACTTC.

The chain joins TRBV20-1 to TRBJ1-3, with D possibly matching TRBD1 (5 bases). Germline V gives CDR1 DFQATT, CDR2 SNEGSKA (reference sequence). The V gene lost 2 bases and the J gene lost 2 bases, with 10 bases spanning the gap. The CDR3 is made up of 14 amino acids. The CDR3 bases are TGCAGTGCTAGATACGGGGGGACTGGAAACACCATATATTTT. Translation: CSARYGGTGNTIYF.

The chain joins TRBV5-1 to TRBJ1-1; tentatively, D is TRBD1 (5 bases). Germline CDR1 is SGHRS and CDR2 is YFSETQ. This CDR3 spans 13 amino acids. The V and J ends lost 4 bases and 7 bases respectively, with 14 bases between them. The CDR3 reads CASSPGAGFEAFF. CDR3 bases: TGCGCCAGCAGCCCCGGGGCCGGTTTTGAAGCTTTCTTT.

DNA for the CDR3: TGCGCCAGCAGCCAAGATTGGAGGCGGAACCAAGAGACCCAGTACTTC. As protein: CASSQDWRRNQETQYF. The chain links TRBV4-1 to TRBJ2-5; D may be TRBD2 (5 bases). The germline CDR1 and CDR2 sequences are MGHRA and YSYEKL. The CDR3 loop spans 16 amino acids. V lost 0 bases and J 0 bases, leaving 11 bases between the germline ends.

This clonotype was picked up many times. The V gene is TRBV12-3 or TRBV12-4, the J gene TRBJ1-6; D remains unclear. Trimming removed 5 bases from V and 10 bases from J, with 12 bases in between. The length of the CDR3 is 13 residues. As DNA, the CDR3 is TGTGCCAGCAGTCCGACCACACAATCACCCCTCCACTTT. This translates into CASSPTTQSPLHF.

This rearrangement joins TRBV2 to TRBJ2-5; tentatively, D is TRBD1 (7 bases). V was pared by 4 bases and J by 1 base, with 16 bases between. Germline CDR1 reads SNHLY; CDR2 reads FYNNEI. The CDR3 is 16 amino acids. The CDR3 DNA reads as TGTGCCAGCAGTGTGTGGGGGGACAGACTCCAAGAGACCCAGTACTTC. Its translation is CASSVWGDRLQETQYF. The full variable domain, its missing parts supplied by reference TRBV2 and TRBJ2-5, is EPEVTQTPSHQVTQMGQEVILRCVPISNHLYFYWYRQILGQKVEFLVSFYNNEISEKSEIFDDQFSVERPDGSNFTLKIRSTKLEDSAMYFCASSVWGDRLQETQYFGPGTRLLVL.

Only a few counts were recorded for this clonotype. The chain carries TRBV21-1 and TRBJ1-1; the DNA was not compared with TRBD1, the D call given in the table. TRBV21-1 constitutes a pseudogene. The CDR3 has 16 residues. CDR3 bases: TGTGCCAGCAGCACCCTGGCTGGGGGGGCTCGCACTGAAGCTTTCTTT. Amino acids: CASSTLAGGARTEAFF.

The chain joins TRBV29-1 to TRBJ1-2; the D gene is possibly TRBD1 (5 bases). The germline V gene has CDR1 SQVTM and CDR2 ANQGSEA. This CDR3 has 13 amino acids. Trimming left V 3 bases short and J 4 bases short, with 12 bases between. The DNA of the CDR3 is TGCAGCGTTGAGGGAGACAGACTCTATGGCTACACCTTC. Its translation: CSVEGDRLYGYTF.

In its sample, this clonotype was seen many times. The chain couples TRBV7-2 to TRBJ2-1; D tentatively reads TRBD1 or TRBD2 (5 bases each). Germline V gene data show CDR1 as SGHTA and CDR2 as FQGNSA. Trimming pared 6 bases from V and 6 bases from J, leaving 12 bases between. This CDR3 contains 13 residues. The CDR3 loop is CASSLQGVNEQFF. The CDR3 nucleotides read TGTGCCAGCAGTCTGCAGGGAGTCAATGAGCAGTTCTTC.

The rearrangement uses TRBV27 and TRBJ1-2; tentatively, D is TRBD1 (6 bases). The germline V and J ends were trimmed by 2 bases and 1 base, with 8 bases remaining between them. In germline, CDR1 is MNHEY, CDR2 SMNVEV (reference sequence). CDR3 length: 14 residues. CDR3 nucleotide sequence: TGTGCCAGCAGTTTAAAGGGGGGTAACTATGGCTACACCTTC. Amino acids: CASSLKGGNYGYTF.

This clonotype was counted only a few times. V is TRBV5-1 and J is TRBJ1-1; D may be TRBD1 (5 bases). The germline V gene has CDR1 SGHRS and CDR2 YFSETQ. Deletions cut 4 bases from V and 1 base from J, with 11 bases between. This CDR3 has 14 residues. The CDR3 DNA is TGCGCCAGCAGCGTGTCACAGGAGAACACTGAAGCTTTCTTT. It codes for CASSVSQENTEAFF.

The chain combines TRBV6-5 with TRBJ2-5; maybe TRBD2 (7 bases). Germline V gene lookup returns CDR1 MNHEY and CDR2 SVGAGI. The CDR3 has 14 amino acids. V was shortened by 0 bases and J by 4 bases, with 9 bases between the two germline ends. This chain's CDR3 is CASSYSGGPETQYF. The CDR3 nucleotides read TGTGCCAGCAGTTACTCCGGGGGGCCAGAGACCCAGTACTTC.

The chain couples TRBV29-1 to TRBJ2-5; 8 bases match TRBD1. Germline loops: CDR1 SQVTM, CDR2 ANQGSEA. V lost 0 bases and J lost 5; bases outside the gene matches: 5. The CDR3 totals 14 residues. The DNA for the CDR3 is TGCAGCGTTGAAGAATCGACAGGGGCCGAGACCCAGTACTTC. It is translated as CSVEESTGAETQYF.

The sample holds a few counts of this clonotype. The gene calls are TRBV11-2 and TRBJ2-7; 12 bases map to TRBD2. The germline V gene has CDR1 SGHAT and CDR2 FQNNGV. V lost 0 bases and J lost 9; bases outside the gene matches: 18. The CDR3 sequence is 19 residues long. The CDR3 DNA reads as TGTGCCAGCAGCTTAGATCCACTAGCGGGAGGTACCGGTCTAGGGGGGCAGTACTTC. This gives the protein CASSLDPLAGGTGLGGQYF.

The rearrangement joins TRBV5-1 to TRBJ1-2; 8 bases match TRBD1. Trimming at V came to 4 bases and at J to 3 bases, leaving 5 bases not matched to a gene. Germline loops: CDR1 SGHRS, CDR2 YFSETQ. CDR3 length: 14 amino acids. CDR3 loop: CASSSGQGYYGYTF. CDR3 nucleotides: TGCGCCAGCAGCAGTGGACAGGGCTACTATGGCTACACCTTC.

This clonotype was picked up a small number of times. This sequence joins TRBV12-3 or TRBV12-4 and TRBJ2-7; 11 bases are shared with TRBD2. The trim removed 2 bases at V and 5 bases at J, leaving 5 bases unmatched. The CDR3 runs to 15 residues. The CDR3 DNA follows: TGTGCCAGCAGTTTAACTAGCGGGGGCCCCCACGAGCAGTACTTC. It specifies CASSLTSGGPHEQYF.

The V and J genes are TRBV28 and TRBJ2-7; D unclear. V lost 10 bases to trimming and J lost 4 bases, with 11 bases between them. This CDR3 is 11 amino acids long. CDR1 and CDR2 (germline): MDHEN, SYDVKM. The CDR3 here is CATTLRYEQYF. The CDR3 DNA sequence: TGTGCCACCACACTACGGTACGAGCAGTACTTC.

This clonotype was seen more than once but under ten times. The chain employs TRBV20-1 and TRBJ2-1; TRBD2 agrees at 9 bases. The length of the CDR3 is 14 residues. The ends lost 7 bases at V and 6 bases at J; junction bases unmatched: 10. From germline, CDR1 is DFQATT and CDR2 SNEGSKA (reference sequence). For the CDR3, the DNA is TGCAGTGTTGTGTTGGGCGGGAGGGCCAATGAGCAGTTCTTC. Encoded protein: CSVVLGGRANEQFF.

The chain links TRBV6-4 to TRBJ2-1, with 12 bases matching TRBD1. Trimming removed 3 bases from V and 9 bases from J; junction bases left unmatched: 6. The CDR3 loop spans 15 amino acids. CDR1 and CDR2 from the germline V gene are MRHNA and SNTAGT. The CDR3 DNA reads TGTGCCAGCAGTGATGAGGGGACAGGGGGCGCTGAGCAGTTCTTC. Translation gives CASSDEGTGGAEQFF.

This rearrangement joins TRBV20-1 to TRBJ2-7, with D tentatively TRBD2 (6 bases). The CDR3 is 15 amino acids. Trimming removed 0 bases from V and 5 bases from J, with 17 bases in between. Germline CDR1 reads DFQATT; CDR2 reads SNEGSKA (reference sequence). Here the CDR3 reads CSARDRRGIIHEQYF. In DNA, the CDR3 is TGCAGTGCTAGAGATCGCCGCGGGATTATCCACGAGCAGTACTTC.

With regard to this clonotype: One end of the junction is discordant with germline, which a read error may explain. V and J are TRBV6-5 and TRBJ2-6; maybe TRBD1 (5 bases). The CDR3 runs 13 residues. Germline V gene lookup returns CDR1 MNHEY and CDR2 SVGAGI. CDR3 in amino acids: CASRETGANVLTF. In DNA form, the CDR3 reads TGTGCCAGCAGGGAAACTGGGGCCAACGTACTGACTTTC.

This chain joins TRBV10-3 and TRBJ1-3; 8 positions agree with TRBD1. The germline V gene has CDR1 ENHRY and CDR2 SYGVKD. V gave up 11 bases and J gave up 4 bases; unmatched junction bases: 10. The CDR3 loop spans 14 amino acids. CDR3 DNA sequence: TGTGCCTTTCGGACAGGGACGGAGGGAAACACCATATATTTT. It encodes CAFRTGTEGNTIYF.

This chain connects TRBV7-8 to TRBJ2-3, with 14 bases matching TRBD2. Losses at the gene ends were 5 bases for V and 2 bases for J; bases not matched to a gene: 9. CDR3 length: 18 amino acids. In germline, CDR1 is SGHVS, CDR2 FQNEAQ. CDR3 loop: CASSPGTSGGRLTDTQYF. The CDR3, as DNA: TGTGCCAGCAGCCCAGGGACTAGCGGGGGCCGTCTCACAGATACGCAGTATTTT.

This chain links TRBV20-1 with TRBJ2-3, with a weak D call TRBD1 (6 bases). Germline loops: CDR1 DFQATT, CDR2 SNEGSKA (reference sequence). CDR3 length equals 13 residues. Trimming stripped 3 bases from V and 3 bases from J, with 10 bases between. The CDR3 sequence: CSASRDTTDTQYF. Written as DNA, the CDR3 is TGCAGTGCTAGTAGGGACACTACAGATACGCAGTATTTT.